This T cell receptor (beta chain) was found in a study of T cell changes during pregnancy in multiple sclerosis. TCRdb's copy holds only in-frame clones and misses some; the assay was immunoSEQ multiplex PCR. Among approximately 12,000 clones listed, roughly 94% were seen once. The specimen comprised CD4+ T cells from peripheral blood mononuclear cells, sampled before pregnancy. This TCR was sampled from a female donor with multiple sclerosis, enrolled in a pregnancy study.

The CDR3 sequence is CASSRASGGSETQYF. The CDR3 nucleotides read TGTGCCAGCTCTCGGGCTAGCGGGGGGAGCGAGACCCAGTACTTC. The chain is built from TRBV19 and TRBJ2-5, with 11 bases aligning to TRBD2. The CDR3 is made up of 15 amino acids. The J segment lost 5 bases and the V segment lost 9 bases, leaving 11 bases of the junction unmatched. CDR1 and CDR2 from the germline V gene are LNHDA and SQIVND (reference sequence).